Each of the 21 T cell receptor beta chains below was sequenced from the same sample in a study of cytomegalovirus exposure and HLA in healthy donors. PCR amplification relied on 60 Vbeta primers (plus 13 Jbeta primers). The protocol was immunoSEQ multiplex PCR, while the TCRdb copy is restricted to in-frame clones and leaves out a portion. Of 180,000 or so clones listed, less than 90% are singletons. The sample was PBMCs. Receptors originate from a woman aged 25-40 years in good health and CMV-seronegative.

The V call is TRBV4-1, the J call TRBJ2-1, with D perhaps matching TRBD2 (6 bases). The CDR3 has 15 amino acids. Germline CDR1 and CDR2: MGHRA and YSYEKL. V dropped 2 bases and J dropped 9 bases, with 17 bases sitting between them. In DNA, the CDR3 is TGCGCCAGCAGCCAAACTAGCCGGGTTGGTGGTGAGCAGTTCTTC. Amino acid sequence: CASSQTSRVGGEQFF.

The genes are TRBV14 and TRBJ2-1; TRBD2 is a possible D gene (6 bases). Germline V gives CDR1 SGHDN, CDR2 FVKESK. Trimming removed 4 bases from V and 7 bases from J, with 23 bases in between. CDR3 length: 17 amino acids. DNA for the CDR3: TGTGCCAGCAGCCTCAGGAGCGGGCTCTTATGGGAAAATGAGCAGTTCTTC. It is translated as CASSLRSGLLWENEQFF.

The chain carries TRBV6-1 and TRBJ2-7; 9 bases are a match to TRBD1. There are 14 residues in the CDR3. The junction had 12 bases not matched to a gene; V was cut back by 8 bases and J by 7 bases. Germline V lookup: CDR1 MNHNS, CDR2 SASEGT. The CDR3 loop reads CASPRTGVLGEQYF. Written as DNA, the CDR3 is TGTGCCAGCCCGAGGACAGGGGTTCTCGGTGAGCAGTACTTC.

CDR3 DNA sequence: TGTGCCAGCAGTTTCACCCCGGGACAAGCAAAGTATGGCTACACCTTC. Residues: CASSFTPGQAKYGYTF. V and J are TRBV28 and TRBJ1-2, with D perhaps TRBD1 (6 bases). The CDR3 sequence is 16 residues long. The V end was cut by 3 bases, the J end by 5 bases, with 19 bases between. Germline CDR1 reads MDHEN; CDR2 reads SYDVKM.

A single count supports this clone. The CDR3 here is CASSLGHPREDTSYEQFF. The DNA of the CDR3 is TGTGCCAGCAGCTTGGGACACCCGCGGGAGGATACATCTTATGAGCAGTTCTTC. The chain couples TRBV5-4 to TRBJ2-1; 8 nucleotides match TRBD2. V was pared by 0 bases and J by 8 bases, with 16 bases of the junction left unmatched. Germline assignment: CDR1 SGHNT and CDR2 YYREEE (reference sequence). CDR3 length equals 18 residues.

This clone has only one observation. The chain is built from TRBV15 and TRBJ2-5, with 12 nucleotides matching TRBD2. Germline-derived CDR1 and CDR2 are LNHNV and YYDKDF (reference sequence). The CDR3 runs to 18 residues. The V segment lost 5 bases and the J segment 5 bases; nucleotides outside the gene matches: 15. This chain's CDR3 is CATSRSLGLAGGRETQYF. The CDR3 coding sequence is TGTGCCACCAGCCGTTCCCTTGGGCTAGCGGGGGGGAGGGAGACCCAGTACTTC.

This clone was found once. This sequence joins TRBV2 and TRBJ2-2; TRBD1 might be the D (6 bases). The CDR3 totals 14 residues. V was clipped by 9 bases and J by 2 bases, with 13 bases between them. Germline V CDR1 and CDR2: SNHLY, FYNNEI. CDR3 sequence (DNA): TGTGCCAGTCAACAGGGCTCAAACACCGGGGAGCTGTTTTTT. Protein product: CASQQGSNTGELFF.

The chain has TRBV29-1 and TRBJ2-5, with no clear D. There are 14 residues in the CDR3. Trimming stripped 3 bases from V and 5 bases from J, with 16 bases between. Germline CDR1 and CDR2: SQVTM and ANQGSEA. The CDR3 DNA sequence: TGCAGCGTTGATGGTAGTGAGGCGGCGGAGACCCAGTACTTC. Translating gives CSVDGSEAAETQYF. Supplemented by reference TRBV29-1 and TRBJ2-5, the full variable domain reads SAVISQKPSRDICQRGTSLTIQCQVDSQVTMMFWYRQQPGQSLTLIATANQGSEATYESGFVIDKFPISRPNLTFSTLTVSNMSPEDSSIYLCSVDGSEAAETQYFGPGTRLLVL.

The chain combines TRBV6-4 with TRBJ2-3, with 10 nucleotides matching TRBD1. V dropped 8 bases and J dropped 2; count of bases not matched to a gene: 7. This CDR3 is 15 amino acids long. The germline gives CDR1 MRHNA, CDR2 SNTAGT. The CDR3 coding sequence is TGTGCCAGCTCCGACAGGGGGCAGGCCACAGATACGCAGTATTTT. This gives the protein CASSDRGQATDTQYF.

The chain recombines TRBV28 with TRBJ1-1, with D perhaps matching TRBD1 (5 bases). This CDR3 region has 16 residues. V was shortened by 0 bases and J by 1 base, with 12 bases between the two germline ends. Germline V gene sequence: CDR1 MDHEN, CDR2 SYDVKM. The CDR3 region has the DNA TGTGCCAGCAGTTTATGGGGGACTGGGCAGAACACTGAAGCTTTCTTT. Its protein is CASSLWGTGQNTEAFF.

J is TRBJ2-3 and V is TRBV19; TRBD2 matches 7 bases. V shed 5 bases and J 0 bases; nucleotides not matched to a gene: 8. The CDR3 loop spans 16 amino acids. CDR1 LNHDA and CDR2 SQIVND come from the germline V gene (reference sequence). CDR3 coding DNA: TGTGCCAGTAGTCCCCTAGCGGCTTCTAGCACAGATACGCAGTATTTT. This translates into CASSPLAASSTDTQYF.

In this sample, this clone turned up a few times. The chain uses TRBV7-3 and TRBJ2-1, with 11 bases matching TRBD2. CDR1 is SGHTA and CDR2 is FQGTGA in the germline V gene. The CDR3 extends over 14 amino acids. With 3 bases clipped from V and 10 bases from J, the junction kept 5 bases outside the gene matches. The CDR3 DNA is TGTGCCAGCAGCTTTAGCGGGGGGGTTCGAGAGCAGTTCTTC. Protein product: CASSFSGGVREQFF.

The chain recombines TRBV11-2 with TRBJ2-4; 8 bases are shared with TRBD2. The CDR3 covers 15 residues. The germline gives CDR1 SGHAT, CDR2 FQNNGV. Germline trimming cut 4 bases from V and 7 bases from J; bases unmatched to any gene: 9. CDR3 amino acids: CASSWGGAGANIQYF. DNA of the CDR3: TGTGCCAGCAGCTGGGGGGGAGCGGGGGCGAACATTCAGTACTTC.

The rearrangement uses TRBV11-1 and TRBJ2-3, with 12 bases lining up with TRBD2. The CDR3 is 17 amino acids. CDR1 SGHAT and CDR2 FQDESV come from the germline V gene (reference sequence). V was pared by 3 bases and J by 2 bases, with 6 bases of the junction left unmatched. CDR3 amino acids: CASSLGTSGRSTDTQYF. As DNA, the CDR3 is TGTGCCAGCAGCTTGGGGACTAGCGGGCGCTCCACAGATACGCAGTATTTT.

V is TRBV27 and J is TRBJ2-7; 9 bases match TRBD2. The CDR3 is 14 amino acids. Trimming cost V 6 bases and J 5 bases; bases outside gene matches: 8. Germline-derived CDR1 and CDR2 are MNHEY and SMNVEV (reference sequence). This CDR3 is CASSLSGRRNEQYF. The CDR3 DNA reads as TGTGCCAGCAGCCTTAGCGGGAGAAGAAACGAGCAGTACTTC.

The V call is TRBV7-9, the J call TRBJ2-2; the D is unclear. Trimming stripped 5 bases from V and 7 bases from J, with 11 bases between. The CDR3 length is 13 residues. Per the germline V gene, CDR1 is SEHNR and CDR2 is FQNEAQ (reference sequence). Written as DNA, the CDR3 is TGTGCCAGCAGCGCACCGGTGGTCGGGGAGCTGTTTTTT. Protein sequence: CASSAPVVGELFF.

CDR3 region: CASSLDRGLDEQYF. CDR3 DNA: TGTGCCAGCAGCTTGGACAGGGGGCTTGACGAGCAGTACTTC. The chain links TRBV5-4 to TRBJ2-7, with TRBD1 matching 9 bases. V gave up 0 bases and J gave up 5 bases; unmatched junction bases: 3. CDR1 and CDR2 from the germline V gene are SGHNT and YYREEE (reference sequence). CDR3 size: 14 residues.

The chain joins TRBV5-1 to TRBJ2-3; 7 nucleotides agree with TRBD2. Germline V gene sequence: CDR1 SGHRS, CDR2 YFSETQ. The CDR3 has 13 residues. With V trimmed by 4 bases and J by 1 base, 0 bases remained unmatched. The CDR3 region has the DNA TGCGCCAGCAGCGCGGGGGGCACAGATACGCAGTATTTT. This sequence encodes CASSAGGTDTQYF.

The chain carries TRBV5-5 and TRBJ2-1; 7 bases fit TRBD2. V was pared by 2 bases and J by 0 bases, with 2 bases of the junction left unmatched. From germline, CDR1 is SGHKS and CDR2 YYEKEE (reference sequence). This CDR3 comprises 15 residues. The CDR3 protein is CASSFTSVSYNEQFF. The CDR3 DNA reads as TGTGCCAGCAGCTTCACTAGCGTCTCCTACAATGAGCAGTTCTTC.

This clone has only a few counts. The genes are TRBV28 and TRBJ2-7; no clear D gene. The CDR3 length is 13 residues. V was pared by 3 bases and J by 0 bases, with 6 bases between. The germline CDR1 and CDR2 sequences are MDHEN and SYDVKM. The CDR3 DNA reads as TGTGCCAGCAGTTTGCCGAGCTCCTACGAGCAGTACTTC. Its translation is CASSLPSSYEQYF.

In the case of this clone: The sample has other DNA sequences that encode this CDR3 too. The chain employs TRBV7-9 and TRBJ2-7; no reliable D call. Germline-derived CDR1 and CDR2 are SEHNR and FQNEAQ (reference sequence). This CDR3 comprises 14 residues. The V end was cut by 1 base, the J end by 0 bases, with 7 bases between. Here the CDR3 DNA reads TGTGCCAGCAGCTTAGGACAAAGCTCCTACGAGCAGTACTTC. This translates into CASSLGQSSYEQYF.